This TCR beta chain came from a study of T cells in Graves' hyperthyroidism and ophthalmopathy. Notes on the study in general: Blood also held most thyroid clonotypes expanded beyond 0.001.

In the case of this clonotype: Antigen unknown.

It was RNA transcripts that yielded the amplified TCR beta CDR3 regions. First-round RT-PCR targeting the TCR CDR3 was performed with the HTBI primer set. Each CDR3 protein is one row after TCRdb ran MiXCR on the multiplex PCR reads. This table has some 740,000 distinct CDR3 sequences, 14% appearing once. Stable disease denoted Graves' hyperthyroidism without ophthalmopathy progression within 18 months. Material for sequencing was blood. The TCR comes from a woman between 18 and 29 years old with Graves' hyperthyroidism.

In DNA form, the CDR3 reads TGTGCCGGGGGCCTGGACACTGAAGCTTTCTTT. Amino acid sequence: CAGGLDTEAFF. The chain uses TRBV6-1 and TRBJ1-1; D perhaps matches TRBD1 (6 bases). V gave up 11 bases and J gave up 3 bases, with 10 bases separating them. The germline CDR1 and CDR2 sequences are MNHNS and SASEGT. This CDR3 is 11 amino acids long.